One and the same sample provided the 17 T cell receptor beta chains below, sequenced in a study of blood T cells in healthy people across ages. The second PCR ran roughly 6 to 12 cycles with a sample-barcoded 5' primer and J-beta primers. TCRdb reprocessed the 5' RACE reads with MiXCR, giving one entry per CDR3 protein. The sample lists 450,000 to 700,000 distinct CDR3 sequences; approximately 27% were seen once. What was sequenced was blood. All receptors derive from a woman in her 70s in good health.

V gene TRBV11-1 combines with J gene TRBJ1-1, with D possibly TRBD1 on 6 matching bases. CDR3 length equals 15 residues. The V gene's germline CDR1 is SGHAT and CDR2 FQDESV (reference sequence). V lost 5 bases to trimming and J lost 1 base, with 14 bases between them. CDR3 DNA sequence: TGTGCCAGCAGCCCCCAGAGGGGGACGAACACTGAAGCTTTCTTT. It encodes CASSPQRGTNTEAFF.

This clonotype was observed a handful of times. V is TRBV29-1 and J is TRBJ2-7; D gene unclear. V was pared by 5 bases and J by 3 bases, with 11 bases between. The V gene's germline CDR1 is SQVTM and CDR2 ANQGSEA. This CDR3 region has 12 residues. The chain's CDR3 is CSVQSGNYEQYF. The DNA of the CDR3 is TGCAGCGTTCAAAGTGGCAACTACGAGCAGTACTTC.

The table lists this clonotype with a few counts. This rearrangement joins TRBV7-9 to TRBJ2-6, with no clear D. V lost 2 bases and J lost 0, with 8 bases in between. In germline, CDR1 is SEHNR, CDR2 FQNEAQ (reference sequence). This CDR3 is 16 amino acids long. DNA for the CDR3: TGTGCCAGCAGCTTAAGTCCAGCCTCTGGGGCCAACGTCCTGACTTTC. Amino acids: CASSLSPASGANVLTF.

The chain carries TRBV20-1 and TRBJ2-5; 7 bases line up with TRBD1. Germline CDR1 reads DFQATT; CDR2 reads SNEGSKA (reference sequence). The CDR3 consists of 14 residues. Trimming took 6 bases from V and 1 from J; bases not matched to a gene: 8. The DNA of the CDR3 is TGCAGTGCCCTAAGGGACAGCGTCCAAGAGACCCAGTACTTC. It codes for CSALRDSVQETQYF.

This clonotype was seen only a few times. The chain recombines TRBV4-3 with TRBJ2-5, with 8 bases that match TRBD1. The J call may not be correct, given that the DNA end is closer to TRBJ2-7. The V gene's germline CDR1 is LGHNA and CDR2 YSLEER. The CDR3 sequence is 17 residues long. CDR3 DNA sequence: TGCGCCAGCAGCCAAGAGAGGGCAGGGGGCAGGTCCTACGAGCAGTACTTC. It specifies CASSQERAGGRSYEQYF.

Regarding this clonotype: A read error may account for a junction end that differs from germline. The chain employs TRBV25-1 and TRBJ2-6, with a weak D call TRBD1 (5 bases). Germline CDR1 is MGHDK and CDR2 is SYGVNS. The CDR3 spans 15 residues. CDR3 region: CASSNQGAGANVPTF. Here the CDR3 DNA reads TGTGCCAGCAGTAATCAGGGTGCTGGGGCCAACGTCCCGACCTTC.

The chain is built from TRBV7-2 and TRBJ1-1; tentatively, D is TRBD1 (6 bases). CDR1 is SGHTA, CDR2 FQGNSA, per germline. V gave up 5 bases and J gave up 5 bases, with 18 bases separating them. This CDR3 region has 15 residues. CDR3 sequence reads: CASSQNLGGNTEAFF. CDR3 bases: TGTGCCAGCAGCCAAAACTTAGGGGGGAATACTGAAGCTTTCTTT.

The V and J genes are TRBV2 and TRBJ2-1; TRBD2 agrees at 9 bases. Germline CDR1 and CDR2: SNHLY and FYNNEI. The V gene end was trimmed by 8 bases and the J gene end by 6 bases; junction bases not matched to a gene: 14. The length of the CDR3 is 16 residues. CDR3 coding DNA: TGTGCCAGCCGACCCCTGGCTAGCGGGGAAGGCAATGAGCAGTTCTTC. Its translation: CASRPLASGEGNEQFF.

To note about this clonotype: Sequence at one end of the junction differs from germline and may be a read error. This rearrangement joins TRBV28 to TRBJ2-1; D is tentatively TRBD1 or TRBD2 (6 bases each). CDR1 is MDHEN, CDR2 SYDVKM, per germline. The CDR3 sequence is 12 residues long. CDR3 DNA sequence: TGTGCCAGCAGCCCTGGGACTGGAGGGGGATTTTTC. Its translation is CASSPGTGGGFF.

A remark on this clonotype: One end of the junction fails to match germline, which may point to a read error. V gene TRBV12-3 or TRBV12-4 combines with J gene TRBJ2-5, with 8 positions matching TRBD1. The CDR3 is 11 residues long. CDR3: CASSYGQGRDF. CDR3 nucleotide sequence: TGTGCCAGCAGCTACGGACAGGGACGGGACTTC.

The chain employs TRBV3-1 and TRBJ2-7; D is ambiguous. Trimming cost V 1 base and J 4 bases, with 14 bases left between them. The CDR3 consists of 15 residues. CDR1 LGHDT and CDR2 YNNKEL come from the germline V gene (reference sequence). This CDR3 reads CASSQGQTSVYEQYF. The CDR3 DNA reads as TGTGCCAGCAGCCAAGGGCAAACCTCCGTTTACGAGCAGTACTTC.

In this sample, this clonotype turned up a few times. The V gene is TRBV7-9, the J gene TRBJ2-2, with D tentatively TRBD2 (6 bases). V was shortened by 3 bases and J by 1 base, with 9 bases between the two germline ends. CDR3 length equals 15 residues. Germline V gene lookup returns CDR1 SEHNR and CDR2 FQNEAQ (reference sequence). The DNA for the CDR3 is TGTGCCAGCAGCTTGGCTAGCGTGAACACCGGGGAGCTGTTTTTT. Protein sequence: CASSLASVNTGELFF.

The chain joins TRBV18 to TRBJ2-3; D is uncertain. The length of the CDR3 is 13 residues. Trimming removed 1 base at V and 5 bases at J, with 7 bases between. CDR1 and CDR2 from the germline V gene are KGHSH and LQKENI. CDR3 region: CASSPLVGDTQYF. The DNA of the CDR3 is TGTGCCAGCTCACCACTAGTAGGAGATACGCAGTATTTT.

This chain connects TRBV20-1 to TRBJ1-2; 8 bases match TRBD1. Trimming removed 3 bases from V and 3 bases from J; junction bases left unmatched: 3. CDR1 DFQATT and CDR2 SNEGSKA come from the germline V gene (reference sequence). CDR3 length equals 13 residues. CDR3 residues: CSARDRAHYGYTF. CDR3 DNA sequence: TGCAGTGCTAGGGACAGGGCTCACTATGGCTACACCTTC.

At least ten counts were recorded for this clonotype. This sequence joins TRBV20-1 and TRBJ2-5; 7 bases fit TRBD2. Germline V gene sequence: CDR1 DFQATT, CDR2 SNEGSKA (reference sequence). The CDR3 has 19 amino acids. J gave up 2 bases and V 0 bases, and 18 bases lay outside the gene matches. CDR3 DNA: TGCAGTGCTAGAGATCAGACCCCAAGGGGAGCGGGGTTACAAGAGACCCAGTACTTC. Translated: CSARDQTPRGAGLQETQYF.

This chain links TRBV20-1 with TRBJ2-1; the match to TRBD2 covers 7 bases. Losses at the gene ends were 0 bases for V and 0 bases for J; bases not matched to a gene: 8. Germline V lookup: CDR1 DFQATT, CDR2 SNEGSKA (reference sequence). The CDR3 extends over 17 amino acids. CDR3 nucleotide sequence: TGCAGTGCTAGAGATGCCCTAGCGGCTGCCTCCTACAATGAGCAGTTCTTC. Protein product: CSARDALAAASYNEQFF.

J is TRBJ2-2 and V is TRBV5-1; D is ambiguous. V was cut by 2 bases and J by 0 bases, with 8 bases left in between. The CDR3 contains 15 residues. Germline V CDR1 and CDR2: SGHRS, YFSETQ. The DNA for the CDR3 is TGCGCCAGCAGCTTTGATCCGCCGAACACCGGGGAGCTGTTTTTT. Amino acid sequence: CASSFDPPNTGELFF. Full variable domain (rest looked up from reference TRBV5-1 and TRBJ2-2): KAGVTQTPRYLIKTRGQQVTLSCSPISGHRSVSWYQQTPGQGLQFLFEYFSETQRNKGNFPGRFSGRQFSNSRSEMNVSTLELGDSALYLCASSFDPPNTGELFFGEGSRLTVL.